Following are 19 T cell receptor beta chains from one sample sequenced in a study of T-cell reconstitution after alpha-beta-depleted transplantation in children. TCRbeta library construction was performed incorporating unique molecular identifiers. A single record per CDR3 protein comes from TCRdb applying MiXCR to the PCR reads. Of roughly 500,000 distinct CDR3 sequences listed, approximately 30% are singletons. The sequencing used PBMCs from the stem cell graft donor, collected from the stem cell graft. Receptors were obtained from a human donor who donated a stem cell graft to a child with aplastic anemia.

This clonotype was observed a few times. The V gene is TRBV29-1, the J gene TRBJ1-1; D possibly corresponds to TRBD1 (5 bases). Germline V CDR1 and CDR2: SQVTM, ANQGSEA. CDR3 length: 12 residues. Trimming took 5 bases from V and 4 from J, leaving 11 bases between them. The CDR3 here is CSVLGTGTEAFF. The CDR3, as DNA: TGCAGCGTTTTGGGGACGGGCACTGAAGCTTTCTTT.

This clonotype was observed a single time. The chain carries TRBV5-1 and TRBJ2-7; TRBD2 aligns across 7 bases. V trimming: 0 bases; J trimming: 5 bases; junction bases outside the gene matches: 11. Germline V CDR1 and CDR2: SGHRS, YFSETQ. The CDR3 is 16 residues long. CDR3 nucleotides: TGCGCCAGCAGCTTGGTGGCGACTAGCCTTCCCCACGAGCAGTACGTC. It encodes CASSLVATSLPHEQYV.

The CDR3 protein is CASSQGLMNTEAFF. For the CDR3, the DNA is TGTGCCAGTAGTCAGGGGTTAATGAACACTGAAGCTTTCTTT. The chain joins TRBV19 to TRBJ1-1, with D possibly TRBD1 on 6 matching bases. Germline CDR1 and CDR2: LNHDA and SQIVND (reference sequence). Trimming stripped 5 bases from V and 0 bases from J, with 10 bases between. The CDR3 loop spans 14 amino acids.

The chain joins TRBV28 to TRBJ1-3; possible D gene TRBD1, 5 bases. V gave up 5 bases and J gave up 4 bases, with 18 bases separating them. Looked up from germline, CDR1 is MDHEN and CDR2 is SYDVKM. This CDR3 region has 16 residues. CDR3 protein: CASSPRGFAVGNTIYF. The CDR3 coding sequence is TGTGCCAGCAGTCCGCGGGGGTTTGCAGTGGGAAACACCATATATTTT.

The genes are TRBV3-1 and TRBJ1-2, with D unclear. The CDR3 is made up of 12 amino acids. Germline CDR1 LGHDT, CDR2 YNNKEL (reference sequence). The V end was cut by 2 bases, the J end by 8 bases, with 9 bases between. This CDR3 reads CASSQNRGGYTF. CDR3 DNA: TGTGCCAGCAGCCAAAACCGGGGAGGCTACACCTTC.

The chain couples TRBV19 to TRBJ2-1; 8 nucleotides agree with TRBD2. Per the germline V gene, CDR1 is LNHDA and CDR2 is SQIVND (reference sequence). J was trimmed by 2 bases and V by 2 bases; bases with no gene match: 5. The CDR3 loop spans 16 amino acids. For the CDR3, the DNA is TGTGCCAGTAGTATAAGCCTAGCGGGCCCCTACAATGAGCAGTTCTTC. Encoded protein: CASSISLAGPYNEQFF.

The sample holds a few counts of this clonotype. The chain joins TRBV29-1 to TRBJ1-1; unclear D gene. This CDR3 has 13 amino acids. CDR1 is SQVTM and CDR2 is ANQGSEA in the germline V gene. V was trimmed by 5 bases and J by 0 bases, leaving 10 bases between them. CDR3: CSVFLRLNTEAFF. DNA of the CDR3: TGCAGCGTTTTTCTACGCCTGAACACTGAAGCTTTCTTT.

The V and J genes are TRBV24-1 and TRBJ2-2; D unresolved. Germline V lookup: CDR1 KGHDR, CDR2 SFDVKD. The CDR3 has 12 amino acids. V lost 7 bases to trimming and J lost 3 bases, with 5 bases between them. In DNA, the CDR3 is TGTGCCACCAGACGGGACACCGGGGAGCTGTTTTTT. Translating gives CATRRDTGELFF.

This rearrangement joins TRBV20-1 to TRBJ2-1; unclear D gene. Germline V CDR1 and CDR2: DFQATT, SNEGSKA (reference sequence). The V end lost 3 bases, the J end lost 7 bases, and 19 bases lay between the germline ends. This CDR3 comprises 15 residues. CDR3 region: CSAREHNYSGNEQFF. The CDR3 DNA reads as TGCAGTGCTAGGGAACACAACTATTCCGGTAATGAGCAGTTCTTC.

This clonotype was counted a few times. CDR3 loop: CATSQNEQFF. The CDR3 DNA sequence: TGTGCCACTAGTCAAAATGAGCAGTTCTTC. The V call is TRBV12-3 or TRBV12-4, the J call TRBJ2-1, with D uncertain. The CDR3 has 10 amino acids. The V and J ends lost 10 bases and 7 bases respectively, with 8 bases between them.

V gene TRBV11-2 combines with J gene TRBJ1-3; D not certain. Trimming pared 5 bases from V and 4 bases from J, leaving 6 bases between. The CDR3 is made up of 12 amino acids. In germline, CDR1 is SGHAT, CDR2 FQNNGV. CDR3 coding DNA: TGTGCCAGCAGCATACACGGAAACACCATATATTTT. It is translated as CASSIHGNTIYF.

This clonotype has a count of ten or more. This rearrangement joins TRBV5-6 to TRBJ2-5, with TRBD1 identical over 8 bases. The germline V gene has CDR1 SGHDT and CDR2 YYEEEE. The CDR3 is 15 residues long. V lost 2 bases, J lost 6 bases, and 9 bases stayed unmatched. The DNA of the CDR3 is TGTGCCAGCAGCTTTGTGAGTCGGACAGGGAAGACCCAGTACTTC. Amino acids: CASSFVSRTGKTQYF. Filled out from reference TRBV5-6 and TRBJ2-5, the complete variable domain reads DAGVTQSPTHLIKTRGQQVTLRCSPKSGHDTVSWYQQALGQGPQFIFQYYEEEERQRGNFPDRFSGHQFPNYSSELNVNALLLGDSALYLCASSFVSRTGKTQYFGPGTRLLVL.

The J gene is TRBJ1-1, the V gene TRBV7-9, with D possibly being TRBD1 (6 bases). Germline lookup yields CDR1 SEHNR and CDR2 FQNEAQ (reference sequence). The CDR3 has 14 residues. Trimming cost V 4 bases and J 7 bases, with 16 bases left between them. This CDR3 reads CASSSNTGAIEAFF. The CDR3 nucleotides are TGTGCCAGCAGCTCAAATACGGGGGCAATTGAAGCTTTCTTT.

This chain links TRBV7-9 with TRBJ1-1; TRBD1 might be the D (6 bases). CDR3 size: 16 residues. Trimming shortened V by 2 bases and J by 7 bases, and 20 bases separated the two germline ends. The V gene's germline CDR1 is SEHNR and CDR2 FQNEAQ (reference sequence). The CDR3: CASSLWIGGADGEAFF. CDR3 coding DNA: TGTGCCAGCAGCTTATGGATCGGGGGGGCGGATGGTGAAGCTTTCTTT.

This clonotype was seen a single time. The V call is TRBV20-1, the J call TRBJ2-7; D ambiguous. V lost 3 bases and J 2 bases, leaving 8 bases between the germline ends. Germline CDR1 is DFQATT and CDR2 is SNEGSKA (reference sequence). The CDR3 runs to 12 residues. The CDR3 DNA sequence: TGCAGTGCTAGGTACACCACCTACGAGCAGTACTTC. It is translated as CSARYTTYEQYF.

This clonotype has a handful of counts. The J gene is TRBJ1-1, the V gene TRBV30; no clear D gene. The CDR3 loop spans 15 amino acids. The V end was cut by 0 bases, the J end by 6 bases, with 17 bases between. Germline CDR1 GTSNPN, CDR2 SVGIG (reference sequence). The CDR3 nucleotides are TGTGCCTGGAGTGTAGAGGTCGGGAACGGAGCTGAAGCTTTCTTT. This encodes CAWSVEVGNGAEAFF.

V and J are TRBV9 and TRBJ2-5, with 13 bases matching TRBD2. With 4 bases clipped from V and 4 bases from J, the junction kept 1 base outside the gene matches. The CDR3 length is 14 residues. Germline CDR1 is SGDLS and CDR2 is YYNGEE. CDR3 in amino acids: CASSTSGRAETQYF. DNA for the CDR3: TGTGCCAGCAGCACTAGCGGGAGGGCAGAGACCCAGTACTTC. Variable domain in full (rest from reference TRBV9 and TRBJ2-5): DSGVTQTPKHLITATGQRVTLRCSPRSGDLSVYWYQQSLDQGLQFLIQYYNGEERAKGNILERFSAQQFPDLHSELNLSSLELGDSALYFCASSTSGRAETQYFGPGTRLLVL.

The chain recombines TRBV15 with TRBJ2-7; unclear D gene. This CDR3 spans 13 amino acids. The germline V gene has CDR1 LNHNV and CDR2 YYDKDF (reference sequence). V lost 0 bases and J 4 bases, leaving 7 bases between the germline ends. The CDR3 bases are TGTGCCACCAGCAGAGATATCGGGTACGAGCAGTACTTC. It is translated as CATSRDIGYEQYF.

This clonotype has a handful of counts. The chain employs TRBV27 and TRBJ1-5, with no clear D. V was shortened by 2 bases and J by 4 bases, with 9 bases between the two germline ends. In germline, CDR1 is MNHEY, CDR2 SMNVEV (reference sequence). The CDR3 is 14 residues long. The CDR3 sequence: CASSLEGWNQPQHF. DNA for the CDR3: TGTGCCAGCAGTTTAGAGGGTTGGAATCAGCCCCAGCATTTT.